Sequencing of this T cell receptor (beta chain) was carried out in a study of cytomegalovirus exposure and HLA in healthy donors (dated by TCRdb to the late 2010s). Describing the broader study: According to an earlier analysis of 550 to 700 of the donors, 200 million or so T cells yielded some 120 million unique TCR beta sequences and about 280 Gb of sequence data. Every repertoire in the discovery cohort had been generated on one and the same sequencing platform. Among 350 to 400 genotyped donors of the cohort, an average of around 240,000 unique TCR beta nucleotide sequences were sequenced per donor, roughly a sixth of them non-productive. Class I and class II HLA loci were covered by the typing at four-digit resolution. The number of donors typed differed by locus, with 629-630 for A, B, C, DRB1 and DQB1, roughly 520 for DQA1, nearly 610 for DPA1, and around 430 for DPB1. The aim of the study was to test whether cataloging public T cell receptors could identify signatures of past pathogen exposure. Among the roughly 400 genotyped donors, around 81% belonged to the genetic ancestry cluster associated with self-reported Caucasian donors. Donor age, sex, ethnicity and CMV serostatus were compiled alongside the repertoire data. A later analysis re-examined previously published TCR beta repertoires from 500 to 700 donors and added high-resolution HLA genotyping to investigate patterns of TCR occurrence. Rather than using new phenotypic data, the later analysis identified candidate immune exposures from TCR beta sequences and from how often those sequences occurred across donors. Roughly five DR-DQ haplotypes were treated as single units for association and clustering because of strong linkage in the cohort. An earlier analysis of roughly 600 of the donors used high-throughput TCR beta sequencing to judge whether each TCR beta V gene segment behaved as functional or pseudogenic. Roughly 320 gigabases of sequencing data and around 88 million unique TCR sequences made up an early release that covered 640 HLA-typed donors. Using immunosequencing, the study profiled T cell repertoires from around 670 subjects and related those repertoires to cytomegalovirus serostatus. In a later genetic analysis, genome-wide SNP genotypes for about three fifths of the roughly 670 donors were used, and that subset was treated as a discovery cohort. The study combined high-throughput TCR immunosequencing, statistical association of individual TCRs with disease status, and machine learning to predict cytomegalovirus infection status. A separate validation cohort of roughly 110 different subjects was used in addition to the approximately 700-subject first cohort.

The library was generated by the immunoSEQ multiplex PCR assay. For the multiplex PCR, a mixture combining 60 forward primers for TCR Vbeta segments and 13 reverse primers for TCR Jbeta segments was used. The CDR3 region of rearranged TCR beta genes was amplified from genomic DNA with a multiplex PCR assay. Amplified TCR beta libraries were sequenced as 87-base-pair reads on the Illumina HiSeq System. Regarding the original processing steps: A later analysis tallied around 80 million unique TCR beta chains across the approximately 670 repertoires, and approximately 12 million of those chains were shared by two or more donors. Raw reads were error-corrected and collapsed into unique sequences with a nearest-neighbor algorithm that merged closely related sequences to remove PCR and sequencing errors. CDR3 sequences were aligned to IMGT reference sequences to assign V, D and J gene segments. Each retained sequence needed at least a six-nucleotide match to both a V gene segment and a J gene segment. Rearrangements were classified as productive when the CDR3 lacked stop codons and remained in frame with V and J, and all other rearrangements were classified as non-productive. Following IMGT convention, CDR3 was defined as the stretch from the second conserved V-encoded cysteine to the conserved J-encoded phenylalanine. The earlier analysis of some 550 of the donors excluded any sequence lacking an unambiguous match to a single V gene segment. An earlier analysis of 500 to 700 of the donors classified V segments as functional when productive rearrangements were above 56.7% and as segregating when the standard deviation between donors was above 5%. A statistical classification framework was built to diagnose cytomegalovirus status from the catalog of TCR beta chain sequences. A later analysis assigned V and J genes by comparing TCR nucleotide sequences with IMGT/GENE-DB human TR gene sequences. A later analysis assigned CDR3 sequences and most-parsimonious VDJ recombination scenarios with the TCRdist pipeline. In a later analysis, each TCR beta chain was defined by its CDR3 amino acid sequence together with its V-gene family, and reads lacking a unique V-gene family were excluded. To address suspected cross-contamination and a sequencing artifact, a later analysis removed some 620 highly shared, low-generation-probability nucleotide sequences. In a later analysis, a clonal expansion index for each public chain was calculated from normalized within-repertoire ranks of inferred template counts. In a later analysis, generation probabilities were computed with a VDJ recombination model fitted to out-of-frame rearrangements, and the resulting probabilities were checked against IGoR. Hypergeometric tests were used in a later analysis to score TCR-TCR, TCR-HLA and TCR-CMV co-occurrence, with a repertoire-size bias correction applied to the TCR pairs. In a later analysis, false discovery rates were estimated by permuting HLA or CMV assignments 20 times. In a later analysis, co-occurring TCRs were grouped using DBSCAN, with TCRdist sequence similarity added in when clustering inside HLA-allele-positive subsets. Repertoires with fewer than 30,000 or more than 120,000 public chains were left out of co-occurrence clustering, as were five repertoires with anomalous nucleotide sharing. TCRdb's version of the immuneACCESS table is confined to in-frame rearrangements and falls short of the full clone set. An unresolved V gene accounts for under half of the shortfall where checked; the remainder is of unknown origin. The V and J calls and clone size were taken over from that table, and D and trimming were inferred from the DNA. Within this sample are roughly 120,000 clones, with roughly 79% of them counted one time only. The ten largest account for 3.9% of the sample.

Study-wide findings and limitations: According to a later analysis, parvovirus B19, influenza, CMV and Epstein-Barr virus appeared linked to several top co-occurrence clusters. A group of highly shared sequence variants was considered likely to be a technical artifact of the sequencing pipeline. Compared with equally common non-associated chains, HLA-associated TCR beta chains in a later analysis were more clonally expanded and had lower generation probabilities. The study gave a list of 150 to 200 TCR beta chains associated with cytomegalovirus. In vitro tests confirmed that a few of the cytomegalovirus-associated TCR beta chains recognize cytomegalovirus antigens. Sequencing depth was assumed to be roughly uniform across donors in the presence/absence analyses, though that assumption may not hold. When HLA alleles, especially DR and DQ, strongly co-occurred, attributing TCR associations to individual alleles was difficult. An association between a missense DCLRE1C variant and V-gene and J-gene trimming of TCR beta chains was found in a later genetic analysis and replicated in an independent cohort. In a later analysis, 16,951 TCR beta sequences were associated with specific HLA alleles at a false discovery rate of 0.05. According to the authors, the approach could potentially be generalized to other disease states and immunological phenotypes. Fewer than 20 rarely observed V segments, including chromosome 9 orphons, were excluded from the earlier analysis of approximately 500 of the donors because counts were too low. The classifier was reported to diagnose cytomegalovirus status with high specificity and sensitivity in both the original and validation cohorts. Linkage disequilibrium might explain the correlated functional status among segregating V segments, but an unknown experimental factor could not be excluded. In a later analysis, TCR association rates were found to vary across HLA loci, with the most associated TCRs seen for DRB1 alleles and the fewest for HLA-C alleles. Some IMGT-functional V segments, including TRBV6-2 and TRBV6-3, could not be distinguished by the 87-base-pair reads and were therefore excluded. According to a later analysis, most CMV-associated TCR beta chains appeared to be HLA-restricted, and the HLA associations seemed to be driven largely by CMV exposure. Immune exposure information for the cohort was limited to CMV serostatus. Because some donors lacked HLA typing at each locus, the association tests relied only on the typed subset. Broadly in line with IMGT annotations, most TCR beta V segments showed up in productive rearrangements about 90% or about 30% of the time in an earlier analysis of several hundred of the donors. Compared with the roughly 670-donor mean, donors in an Asian-associated ancestry cluster had fewer N-insertions in productive TCRs, according to a later genetic analysis. The cohort was sequenced for TCR beta chains only, and without alpha or paired-chain data the features that could be detected were limited. Most TCR sequences were observed very rarely across donors, whereas some public TCRs were present in many individuals. A further reported finding was that TCR beta sequences accurately predicted the HLA-A and HLA-B alleles for most subjects in the first cohort.

Via the germline V gene, CDR1 is MDHEN and CDR2 SYDVKM. V is cut back by 3 bases and J by 2 bases, with 10 bases in the junction unmatched. Measured from the cysteine to the phenylalanine, the CDR3 is 18 residues long. Left in the record is the CDR3 DNA by itself, 54 bases read in frame from the first base. A note on this clone: Its antigen target is currently unknown. No base-level quality is on record; no much larger clone is a single base apart.

In total, roughly 710 healthy bone marrow donors made up the cohort. At the time of sampling, all cohort members were nominally healthy, though unrecorded immune exposures were likely present. The donor tested CMV seronegative and was one of the 352 seronegative cohort members. Every donor gave a peripheral blood sample, and the peripheral blood mononuclear cells from that sample were used for TCR beta sequencing. Genomic DNA was extracted from the blood cell samples with the Qiagen DNeasy Blood Extraction Kit. The sequenced sample consisted of PBMCs. Here the chain combines TRBV28 and TRBJ1-5, and TRBD1 matches 10 of the central bases. The TCR originated in a woman between 25 and 40 years old in good health and CMV-seronegative. For the CDR3, the sequence is CASSLGGTGVGGNQPQHF. The nucleotide sequence is TGTGCCAGCAGTTTGGGGGGGACAGGGGTAGGGGGCAATCAGCCCCAGCATTTT.